Listed here is a single TCR beta chain. The antigen remains undetermined. This sample is part of a study of cytomegalovirus exposure and HLA in healthy donors. PCR involved 60 Vbeta and 13 Jbeta primers. Generated by immunoSEQ multiplex PCR, the TCRdb table keeps only in-frame clones and is missing some. This table has about 93,000 clones, 82% appearing once. The study, taken as a whole, reports: Specificity of a few CMV-associated chains for CMV antigens was verified in vitro. No immune exposure information besides CMV serostatus was available.

This TCR was recovered from a man in his forties or fifties in good health and CMV-seronegative. The sequenced material came from PBMCs.

The CDR3 DNA reads TGTGCCTGGAGTGTATTGACTCACAATGAGCAGTTCTTC. Translated, it gives CAWSVLTHNEQFF. The V gene is TRBV30, the J gene TRBJ2-1; D call uncertain. Per the germline V gene, CDR1 is GTSNPN and CDR2 is SVGIG (reference sequence). V lost 0 bases and J 5 bases, leaving 8 bases between the germline ends. This CDR3 comprises 13 residues.